The T cell receptor (beta chain) under discussion was sequenced for a study of cytomegalovirus exposure and HLA in healthy donors. The study sampled nominally healthy donors, though unrecorded immune exposures were likely. In the PCR, 60 Vbeta and 13 Jbeta primers were used. Study processing details: In a later analysis, the count reached approximately 80 million unique TCR beta chains, with approximately 11 million shared. The repertoire was sequenced with immunoSEQ multiplex PCR; TCRdb's copy has only in-frame clones and lacks some. V, J and clone size are taken as reported in that table, and D and trimming were inferred from the DNA itself. In the table there are some 100,000 clones, around three quarters of which are singletons. Broader study findings: A missense variant in DCLRE1C was later tied to TCR beta V- and J-gene trimming. In vitro, three CMV-associated chains proved specific for CMV antigens.

In germline, CDR1 is SGDLS, CDR2 YYNGEE. V was shortened by 3 bases and J by 7 bases, with 16 bases between the two germline ends. CDR3 length: 14 residues. To note about this clone: The target antigen is unknown.

This TCR was sampled from a woman in her forties or fifties in good health and CMV-seropositive. The sample was PBMCs. The gene calls are TRBV9 and TRBJ2-5; D possibly corresponds to TRBD1 (6 bases). The CDR3 bases are TGTGCCAGCAGCGGGTCAACAGGGTTTGGGACCCAGTACTTC. It codes for CASSGSTGFGTQYF. The full variable domain, completed using reference TRBV9 and TRBJ2-5, is DSGVTQTPKHLITATGQRVTLRCSPRSGDLSVYWYQQSLDQGLQFLIQYYNGEERAKGNILERFSAQQFPDLHSELNLSSLELGDSALYFCASSGSTGFGTQYFGPGTRLLVL.